This paragraph reports one T cell receptor (beta chain). Its antigen is still unknown. The data originate from a study of beta chain features in type 1 diabetes. Findings and caveats of the study: Diminished insertions and augmented deletions at VDJ junctions characterized type 1 diabetes patients.

The CDR3 spans 15 residues. V was clipped by 0 bases and J by 7 bases, with 17 bases between them. Per the germline V gene, CDR1 is SGDLS and CDR2 is YYNGEE. CD45RO/CCR7/CD25/CD127/CD95/CD27 staining was used to isolate CD4+ naive, central memory, regulatory and stem cell-like memory cells by sorting. Reverse transcribing all isolated RNA meant expressed TCRB transcripts were sequenced. Some clones are missing from TCRdb's copy, which holds only in-frame ones; the method was immunoSEQ multiplex PCR. The sample lists just over 450,000 clones, about 30% occurring once. This clonotype was obtained from a man between 18 and 29 years old in good health. The V gene is TRBV9, the J gene TRBJ2-7, with TRBD1 as a possible D gene (5 bases). The sample consisted of naive CD4+ T cells from blood. This chain's CDR3 is CASSVGRREKGEQYF. The CDR3, as DNA: TGTGCCAGCAGCGTAGGTCGCAGGGAAAAGGGTGAGCAGTACTTC.